One T cell receptor beta chain is described in this entry. This receptor's antigen is unknown. Per-base quality was not reported, and no clone a single base away is much larger than it. The source of the sample is a study of beta chain features in type 1 diabetes (dated by TCRdb to 2017 to 2018). Notes on the research overall: Mean age, gender distribution, total cell number and subset yield did not differ between patients and healthy donors. Across all samples, 90 million to 130 million sorted cells were examined, and cell number per subset correlated strongly with RNA yield. Whereas all 28 donors provided naive and central memory subsets, regulatory and stem cell-like memory subsets were isolated from just 8 patients and about 8 healthy donors. In the study, recently diagnosed type 1 diabetes patients and matched healthy donors were compared on the TCRB repertoires of their sorted circulating CD4+ T cell subsets. What the work shows at the level of the full study, not this receptor alone: Naive, central memory and regulatory TCRB repertoires appeared more similar among patients than among healthy donors. HLA sub-analyses involved small numbers of individuals, so any influence of HLA type on TCRB rearrangement remained unresolved. Because cDNA was sequenced instead of genomic DNA, activated cells with high expression could be over-represented, although the groups did not differ in activation or CD3 levels. Type 1 diabetes patients showed a moderate but significant shortening of TCRB CDR3 length in all four CD4+ subsets. Shorter templates might have been favored by PCR, but patient and control samples were amplified and corrected together, so both groups would have been affected equally by any skew. At VDJ recombination sites, type 1 diabetes patients had fewer insertions and more deleted nucleotides, which implies abnormalities in thymic rearrangement.

The High Capacity cDNA Reverse Transcription Kit was used to reverse transcribe all of the isolated RNA, meaning that expressed TCRB transcripts were what got sequenced. Deep immunoSEQ sequencing was applied to naive, central memory and regulatory T cell samples, giving an average of around 3.8 million total reads per sample. After sorted cells were lysed in RLT buffer, RNA was extracted with DNase-treated RNeasy Micro or Mini kits, with the choice depending on cell number. Each cell subset was processed separately to prevent cross-contamination, with patient and healthy donor samples processed together. TCRB sequences were amplified from cDNA with the immunoSEQ multiplex PCR, producing 87-bp fragments spanning the CDR3 region. The amplicons were sequenced using the Illumina HiSeq platform. The source study handled its data this way. PCR bias was computationally corrected using synthetic template baselines, reads within Hamming distance 2 were collapsed, and singletons that could not be merged were discarded. Reads were aligned to IMGT to assign V, D and J genes, CDR3 length, and insertions or deletions at six rearrangement sites. Within each subset, clonotype counts were normalized to sorted cell number, and only after that were true diversity and Gini coefficients computed with the tcR R package. The overlap coefficient, calculated on TCRB nucleotide sequences, was used to measure repertoire sharing. Out-of-frame TCRB sequences from naive cells were analyzed to stand in for the pre-selection repertoire. The table was pulled from immuneACCESS by TCRdb, which kept in-frame rearrangements only. Such tables lose some clones; where checked, under half of the loss comes from unresolved V genes, and the rest has no known cause. V, J and clone size derive from that table, while D and trimming were established from the DNA sequence. For this sample there are hundreds of thousands of clones; 11% to 15% appear just once. Roughly 0.04% of the sample rests with the top ten.

Each donor gave one peripheral blood draw, approximately 110 mL on average, collected into heparinised tubes. A BD FACSAria II and a panel including CD45RO, CCR7, CD25, CD127, CD95 and CD27 were used to sort naive, central memory, regulatory and stem cell-like memory CD4+ T cells. A purity above 95% was achieved for all sorted populations. PBMCs were isolated right away by Lymphoprep density gradient centrifugation and were stained directly, without culture. To minimize batch effects, samples were stained and sorted in pairs, one healthy donor with one patient per experiment. The sequencing input was naive CD4+ T cells from blood. The cell subset or site label of this sample denotes: true naive CD4+ T cells. The TCR sequence derives from a man younger than 30 with type 1 diabetes.

The nucleotides are TGTGCCAGCAGCTTAGAGTTGGGTGGGACCATGGCGCAGTATTTT. It codes for CASSLELGGTMAQYF. The chain links TRBV7-2 with TRBJ2-3; the D call could be TRBD1 or TRBD2, with each sharing 5 bases. V is shortened by 1 base, J by 10 bases, and the region joining them spans 18 bases. From its cysteine to its phenylalanine, the CDR3 spans 15 amino acids. The CDR3 DNA has 45 bases and is translated from base 1. The germline V gene provides CDR1 SGHTA and CDR2 FQGNSA. Joined to the reference TRBV7-2 and TRBJ2-3 proteins, this CDR3 gives the full variable domain: GAGVSQSPSNKVTEKGKDVELRCDPISGHTALYWYRQSLGQGLEFLIYFQGNSAPDKSGLPSDRFSAERTGGSVSTLTIQRTQQEDSAVYLCASSLELGGTMAQYFGPGTRLTVL.